This TCR beta chain was observed in a study of regulatory T cells in long-lasting Graves disease. The sample holds a few counts of this clonotype. The ends were cut back, 8 bases at V and 4 bases at J, with 12 bases in the middle. This CDR3 has 13 amino acids. Library construction for TCR beta used iRepertoire HTBI primers and Arm-PCR of CDR3 regions. TCRdb recomputed calls from the multiplex PCR reads with MiXCR, one row per CDR3 protein. The repertoire holds approximately 540,000 distinct CDR3 sequences, with approximately 12% as singletons. The time point denotes: newly diagnosed GD, antithyroid drugs for less than 3 months. Generation of the TCR library employed RNA extracted from PBMCs. The sample was also linked to a second study, of T cells in Graves' hyperthyroidism and ophthalmopathy. That paper adds: A first-round RT-PCR of the TCR CDR3 used the HTBI primer set.

The receptor's source is a woman aged 30 to 39 with Graves disease. Material: peripheral blood mononuclear cells (PBMCs), obtained at new diagnosis, from a patient treated with antithyroid drugs. V is TRBV12-3 or TRBV12-4 and J is TRBJ2-1; D not resolved. CDR3 loop: CASGPYIYNEQFF. The CDR3 DNA sequence: TGTGCCAGCGGGCCTTATATTTACAATGAGCAGTTCTTC.